A selection of T cell receptor beta chains follows, all from one sample in a study of cytomegalovirus exposure and HLA in healthy donors. Data came from immunoSEQ multiplex PCR; TCRdb stores just in-frame clones and leaves some out. The repertoire holds approximately 92,000 clones, over 70% seen once, with about 8% in the top ten. Sequencing was carried out using PBMCs. The receptors were sampled from a man between 60 and 75 years old in good health and CMV-seronegative. CDR3s include the opening cysteine and the closing phenylalanine or tryptophan. Each record gives: J gene, V gene, CDR3 protein.

>TRBJ1-4|TRBV4-3
CASSSETSNEKLFF
>TRBJ1-5|TRBV6-1
CASSETVNQPQHF
>TRBJ1-3|TRBV19
CASSSGHSGNTIYF
>TRBJ1-3|TRBV6-1
CASISSGNTIYF
>TRBJ2-1|TRBV9
CASSVDPGYNEQFF
>TRBJ2-7|TRBV2
CASSEALNNGAYEQYF
>TRBJ2-3|TRBV14
CASSQGGLATDTQYF
>TRBJ1-5|TRBV7-2
CASSPDSNQPQHF
>TRBJ2-1|TRBV16
CASSPRLAGARNEQFF
>TRBJ1-1|TRBV7-2
CASSSRQGVVGTEAFF
>TRBJ2-2|TRBV5-6
CASSLDRNTGELFF
>TRBJ2-5|TRBV28
CATKISGTETQYF
>TRBJ2-1|TRBV28
CAVLSGDRPYNEQFF
>TRBJ1-2|TRBV28
CASSPTVYGYTF
>TRBJ1-2|TRBV2
CASSVRQGTHGYTF
>TRBJ2-3|TRBV5-1
CASSLRQGAGDTQYF
>TRBJ2-5|TRBV11-3
CASSLGSGSGETQYF
>TRBJ2-7|TRBV7-2
CASSLGFGREDEQYF
>TRBJ2-3|TRBV5-4
CASSPPAGNTDTQYF
>TRBJ1-5|TRBV9
CASSRLGEGQPQHF
>TRBJ2-5|TRBV19
CASSITGGPVETQYF
>TRBJ1-5|TRBV5-1
CASSLMGSDQPQHF
>TRBJ2-1|TRBV6-6
CASSVSGGSHNEQFF
>TRBJ2-7|TRBV7-2
CASSAGFYEQYF
>TRBJ2-7|TRBV5-1
CASSLGRRQGSYSYEQYF
>TRBJ1-5|TRBV7-2
CASSQRSSDQPQHF
>NA|TRBV29-1
CSVSGTAHYEQYF
>TRBJ2-3|TRBV5-6
CASSSFDTQYF
>TRBJ1-6|TRBV9
CASSARPDRYSPLHF
>TRBJ2-7|TRBV11-2
CASSIETSGSSYEQYF
>TRBJ2-7|TRBV2
CASSEVQGGEQYF
>TRBJ2-7|TRBV6-1
CASSEWTGPLYEQYF
>TRBJ2-7|TRBV10-2
CASSSTTGARYEQYF
>TRBJ1-1|TRBV5-1
CASTTGLNTEAFF